The 25 T cell receptor beta chains given below trace back to one sample, sequenced in a study of blood T cell repertoires in COVID-19. The protocol was immunoSEQ multiplex PCR, while the TCRdb copy is restricted to in-frame clones and leaves out a portion. Here the sample spans roughly 80,000 clones, approximately 76% being singletons. The source material was peripheral blood. All receptors come from a man in his 70s with active or convalescent COVID-19.

This clone was seen a few times. The rearrangement uses TRBV28 and TRBJ1-2; TRBD1 is a possible D gene (5 bases). Deletions cut 7 bases from V and 8 bases from J, with 14 bases between. CDR1 and CDR2 from the germline V gene are MDHEN and SYDVKM. This CDR3 region has 12 residues. CDR3 sequence (DNA): TGTGCCAGCATTACCGGGGGGGTAGGCTACACCTTC. Its protein is CASITGGVGYTF.

The chain joins TRBV7-6 to TRBJ2-2; D not resolved. Germline V lookup: CDR1 SGHVS, CDR2 FNYEAQ. There are 15 residues in the CDR3. The V end was cut by 0 bases, the J end by 5 bases, with 10 bases between. CDR3 in amino acids: CASSLAHSQTGELFF. CDR3 DNA: TGTGCCAGCAGCTTAGCGCACAGCCAAACCGGGGAGCTGTTTTTT.

The chain couples TRBV19 to TRBJ2-5; D possibly corresponds to TRBD1 (6 bases). Between the trimmed V and J ends, which lost 5 bases and 1 base, there was a span of 11 bases. This CDR3 has 14 residues. CDR1 and CDR2 (germline): LNHDA, SQIVND (reference sequence). CDR3: CASSRQVSQETQYF. The CDR3 region has the DNA TGTGCCAGTAGTCGACAGGTATCCCAAGAGACCCAGTACTTC.

V is TRBV2 and J is TRBJ2-3, with 7 nucleotides matching TRBD1. The CDR3 loop spans 14 amino acids. Germline V gene sequence: CDR1 SNHLY, CDR2 FYNNEI. Trimming at V came to 8 bases and at J to 5 bases, leaving 10 bases not matched to a gene. In DNA, the CDR3 is TGTGCCAGCTACAGAGGACAGGAAGGAGATACGCAGTATTTT. Amino acid sequence: CASYRGQEGDTQYF.

The J gene is TRBJ1-2, the V gene TRBV28; 7 positions match TRBD1. V was clipped by 5 bases and J by 5 bases; unmatched bases: 8. Germline V lookup: CDR1 MDHEN, CDR2 SYDVKM. The CDR3 spans 14 residues. CDR3 region: CASSPPRGYYGYTF. In DNA form, the CDR3 reads TGTGCCAGCAGTCCACCCAGGGGGTATTATGGCTACACCTTC.

The V gene is TRBV19, the J gene TRBJ1-1, with D possibly being TRBD1 (6 bases). The germline gives CDR1 LNHDA, CDR2 SQIVND (reference sequence). V shed 5 bases and J shed 11 bases, with 24 bases lying between them. This CDR3 spans 15 amino acids. CDR3 in amino acids: CASSDDQHFPRGAFF. The CDR3 DNA reads as TGTGCCAGTAGTGACGATCAACATTTCCCTAGGGGGGCTTTCTTT. The variable domain in full, with the rest retrieved from reference TRBV19 and TRBJ1-1, is DGGITQSPKYLFRKEGQNVTLSCEQNLNHDAMYWYRQDPGQGLRLIYYSQIVNDFQKGDIAEGYSVSREKKESFPLTVTSAQKNPTAFYLCASSDDQHFPRGAFFGQGTRLTVV.

The CDR3 loop reads CASSQLGSGENIQYF. The CDR3 DNA follows: TGTGCCAGCAGCCAGCTCGGTAGCGGGGAAAACATTCAGTACTTC. This chain connects TRBV11-2 to TRBJ2-4, with 8 positions matching TRBD2. Germline-derived CDR1 and CDR2 are SGHAT and FQNNGV. This CDR3 region has 15 residues. V lost 5 bases, J lost 5 bases, and 8 bases stayed unmatched.

This clone occurred a few times. This chain joins TRBV20-1 and TRBJ2-5, with unresolved D. Between the trimmed V and J ends, which lost 4 bases and 3 bases, there was a span of 6 bases. Germline assignment: CDR1 DFQATT and CDR2 SNEGSKA (reference sequence). The CDR3 extends over 11 amino acids. CDR3 residues: CSATVKETQYF. CDR3 coding DNA: TGCAGTGCTACAGTGAAAGAGACCCAGTACTTC.

This chain joins TRBV10-2 and TRBJ2-3, with TRBD2 identical over 8 bases. Trimming removed 0 bases from V and 2 bases from J; junction bases left unmatched: 4. Germline-derived CDR1 and CDR2 are WSHSY and SAAADI. The CDR3 runs to 16 residues. CDR3 sequence (DNA): TGCGCCAGCAGTGAGTCTGCGGGGGGTAACACAGATACGCAGTATTTT. Its translation: CASSESAGGNTDTQYF.

The chain couples TRBV6-5 to TRBJ2-4; tentatively, D is TRBD1 (6 bases). Germline V gene lookup returns CDR1 MNHEY and CDR2 SVGAGI. The CDR3 length is 16 residues. Trimming pared 4 bases from V and 1 base from J, leaving 14 bases between. The CDR3 DNA reads as TGTGCCAGCAGTTTTGACAGGCCGCGGGCCAAAAACATTCAGTACTTC. It codes for CASSFDRPRAKNIQYF.

This clone came up a few times. The rearrangement uses TRBV7-9 and TRBJ2-2; 7 nucleotides agree with TRBD2. Germline V gene lookup returns CDR1 SEHNR and CDR2 FQNEAQ (reference sequence). The J segment lost 5 bases and the V segment lost 7 bases, leaving 13 bases of the junction unmatched. The CDR3 is 16 amino acids. This chain's CDR3 is CASIRPGGEETGELFF. The CDR3 nucleotides read TGTGCCAGCATTCGCCCGGGAGGCGAAGAAACCGGGGAGCTGTTTTTT.

This chain joins TRBV18 and TRBJ2-5; D remains unclear. This CDR3 is 14 amino acids long. Trimming removed 0 bases from V and 3 bases from J, with 8 bases in between. Per germline, CDR1 KGHSH and CDR2 LQKENI. CDR3 loop: CASSPPAVKETQYF. The CDR3 bases are TGTGCCAGCTCACCACCGGCGGTGAAAGAGACCCAGTACTTC. Looking up the rest from reference TRBV18 and TRBJ2-5 gives the full variable domain: NAGVMQNPRHLVRRRGQEARLRCSPMKGHSHVYWYRQLPEEGLKFMVYLQKENIIDESGMPKERFSAEFPKEGPSILRIQQVVRGDSAAYFCASSPPAVKETQYFGPGTRLLVL.

For the CDR3, the DNA is TGTGCCAGCACTGCAGGAAATTCACCCCTCCACTTT. This gives the protein CASTAGNSPLHF. The chain carries TRBV11-2 and TRBJ1-6, with no clear D. This CDR3 region has 12 residues. V lost 7 bases and J lost 7, with 8 bases in between. CDR1 and CDR2 (germline): SGHAT, FQNNGV.

In this sample, this clone is medium-sized. The rearrangement links TRBV29-1 to TRBJ1-1, with D possibly TRBD1 on 6 matching bases. There are 15 residues in the CDR3. Trimming stripped 0 bases from V and 11 bases from J, with 22 bases between. Per the germline V gene, CDR1 is SQVTM and CDR2 is ANQGSEA. This chain's CDR3 is CSVEEGIGGAGLAFF. DNA for the CDR3: TGCAGCGTTGAAGAAGGGATTGGGGGCGCCGGCCTGGCTTTCTTT.

The CDR3 DNA follows: TGTGCCAGCAGCTTATCGGTGAAGGAGACCCAGTACTTC. The encoded protein is CASSLSVKETQYF. The chain couples TRBV7-3 to TRBJ2-5; the D is unclear. From germline, CDR1 is SGHTA and CDR2 FQGTGA. This CDR3 comprises 13 residues. Trimming removed 2 bases at V and 5 bases at J, with 9 bases between.

The chain combines TRBV6-5 with TRBJ1-1; 7 bases agree with TRBD1. The V segment lost 7 bases and the J segment 5 bases; nucleotides outside the gene matches: 10. This CDR3 spans 14 amino acids. The germline gives CDR1 MNHEY, CDR2 SVGAGI. The CDR3 sequence: CASISRQGRTEAFF. CDR3 bases: TGTGCCAGCATCTCAAGACAGGGACGGACTGAAGCTTTCTTT.

The gene calls are TRBV15 and TRBJ2-1; TRBD1 aligns across 10 bases. Germline V gene sequence: CDR1 LNHNV, CDR2 YYDKDF (reference sequence). This CDR3 is built from 16 residues. Losses at the gene ends were 1 base for V and 3 bases for J; bases not matched to a gene: 3. The CDR3 reads CATSRAGQGFYNEQFF. The CDR3 region has the DNA TGTGCCACCAGCAGAGCGGGACAGGGGTTCTACAATGAGCAGTTCTTC.

The chain carries TRBV2 and TRBJ2-3, with D maybe TRBD2 (6 bases). V was trimmed by 3 bases and J by 2 bases, leaving 12 bases between them. CDR3 length: 15 amino acids. From germline, CDR1 is SNHLY and CDR2 FYNNEI. The CDR3: CASSEDYRPTDTQYF. The CDR3 nucleotides are TGTGCCAGCAGTGAGGACTACCGCCCCACAGATACGCAGTATTTT.

The gene calls are TRBV15 and TRBJ1-2, with 7 bases fitting TRBD1. This CDR3 is 13 amino acids long. With 6 bases clipped from V and 2 bases from J, the junction kept 3 bases outside the gene matches. Germline assignment: CDR1 LNHNV and CDR2 YYDKDF (reference sequence). The CDR3 spells CATRTTGNYGYTF. The CDR3 DNA is TGTGCCACCAGGACGACAGGGAACTATGGCTACACCTTC.

This sequence joins TRBV9 and TRBJ2-7; D is undetermined. The CDR3 contains 12 residues. Germline V gene sequence: CDR1 SGDLS, CDR2 YYNGEE. Trimming pared 6 bases from V and 1 base from J, leaving 8 bases between. The CDR3 here is CASTDDSYEQYF. The CDR3 bases are TGTGCCAGCACAGATGATTCCTACGAGCAGTACTTC.

The sample holds a few counts of this clone. The rearrangement uses TRBV5-1 and TRBJ2-5; 11 bases line up with TRBD2. Germline CDR1 is SGHRS and CDR2 is YFSETQ. The CDR3 loop spans 20 amino acids. V gave up 0 bases and J gave up 0 bases; unmatched junction bases: 13. The CDR3 DNA reads as TGCGCCAGCAGCTTGGGACTAGCGGGGCCGTACAATCAATACCAAGAGACCCAGTACTTC. Protein: CASSLGLAGPYNQYQETQYF.

Only one count was recorded for this clone. This chain connects TRBV4-1 to TRBJ1-4; D ambiguous. The CDR3 loop spans 16 amino acids. Per the germline V gene, CDR1 is MGHRA and CDR2 is YSYEKL. V was clipped by 0 bases and J by 1 base, with 9 bases between them. This chain's CDR3 is CASSQDGGGTNEKLFF. The DNA of the CDR3 is TGCGCCAGCAGCCAAGATGGAGGTGGAACTAATGAAAAACTGTTTTTT.

CDR3 in amino acids: CASSREGNTIYF. As DNA, the CDR3 is TGTGCCAGCAGTCGCGAAGGAAACACCATATATTTT. The V call is TRBV6-5, the J call TRBJ1-3; D is uncertain. The V gene's germline CDR1 is MNHEY and CDR2 SVGAGI. Trimming pared 5 bases from V and 4 bases from J, leaving 6 bases between. The length of the CDR3 is 12 residues.

The J gene is TRBJ2-5, the V gene TRBV5-1; maybe TRBD2 (5 bases). V lost 0 bases to trimming and J lost 4 bases, with 10 bases between them. Germline V gene lookup returns CDR1 SGHRS and CDR2 YFSETQ. The CDR3 has 14 amino acids. The CDR3 here is CASSLDLAGETQYF. The CDR3 DNA sequence: TGCGCCAGCAGCTTGGATCTAGCTGGAGAGACCCAGTACTTC.

This sequence joins TRBV2 and TRBJ1-2; 8 bases are a match to TRBD1. The CDR3 is 13 residues long. V shed 4 bases, J shed 7 bases, and the junction held 5 bases outside the gene matches. The germline CDR1 and CDR2 sequences are SNHLY and FYNNEI. This chain's CDR3 is CASSGLTGGGYTF. In DNA form, the CDR3 reads TGTGCCAGCAGTGGCCTTACAGGGGGTGGCTACACCTTC.